Following are 23 T cell receptor beta chains from one sample sequenced in a study of blood T cell repertoires in COVID-19 (dated by TCRdb to the early 2020s). The library was produced with the immunoSEQ multiplex PCR assay. TCRdb holds this immuneACCESS table with in-frame rearrangements only. Some clones are missing; in checked studies, unresolved V genes explain under half, and the rest has no known cause. Here the sample has some 430,000 clones; 90% occur a single time. The ten largest clones represent about 0.63% of the sample. The sample was PBMCs or T cells enriched from blood (not recorded which). The receptors were sampled from a young man who had recovered from COVID-19.

A remark on this clone: The same CDR3 arises from other DNA sequences in this sample as well. This chain links TRBV28 with TRBJ2-7, with a tentative D call TRBD1 (5 bases). Germline lookup yields CDR1 MDHEN and CDR2 SYDVKM. The CDR3 runs to 14 residues. Trimming removed 2 bases at V and 0 bases at J, with 8 bases between. CDR3 in amino acids: CASSLTGSSYEQYF. The DNA of the CDR3 is TGTGCCAGCAGTTTAACAGGTTCCTCCTACGAGCAGTACTTC.

The rearrangement joins TRBV5-1 to TRBJ1-5, with TRBD1 identical over 8 bases. V lost 4 bases and J lost 0; bases outside the gene matches: 6. The length of the CDR3 is 16 residues. CDR1 is SGHRS, CDR2 YFSETQ, per germline. The CDR3 nucleotides are TGCGCCAGCAGCGTCGGACAGGGTGATAGCAATCAGCCCCAGCATTTT. Its translation is CASSVGQGDSNQPQHF.

J is TRBJ1-2 and V is TRBV5-6; D might be TRBD1 (5 bases). V lost 0 bases and J 4 bases, leaving 13 bases between the germline ends. Germline V lookup: CDR1 SGHDT, CDR2 YYEEEE. This CDR3 has 15 residues. As DNA, the CDR3 is TGTGCCAGCAGCTTGGTGGCAGGGTCTAGCTATGGCTACACCTTC. It codes for CASSLVAGSSYGYTF. The whole variable domain, filled in from reference TRBV5-6 and TRBJ1-2, reads DAGVTQSPTHLIKTRGQQVTLRCSPKSGHDTVSWYQQALGQGPQFIFQYYEEEERQRGNFPDRFSGHQFPNYSSELNVNALLLGDSALYLCASSLVAGSSYGYTFGSGTRLTVV.

This chain uses TRBV11-2 with TRBJ2-3, with D tentatively TRBD2 (6 bases). The CDR3 runs to 13 residues. The ends were cut back, 6 bases at V and 6 bases at J, with 13 bases in the middle. Looked up from germline, CDR1 is SGHAT and CDR2 is FQNNGV. For the CDR3, the DNA is TGTGCCAGCAGAACCGGCCGGGGGGATACGCAGTATTTT. As protein: CASRTGRGDTQYF.

The rearrangement links TRBV18 to TRBJ1-2; D gene uncertain. Germline CDR1 reads KGHSH; CDR2 reads LQKENI. Trimming shortened V by 1 base and J by 0 bases, and 9 bases separated the two germline ends. This CDR3 has 15 amino acids. Here the CDR3 reads CASSPLQTSNYGYTF. DNA of the CDR3: TGTGCCAGCTCACCACTACAGACATCTAACTATGGCTACACCTTC.

The rearrangement joins TRBV6-4 to TRBJ1-2; the match to TRBD1 covers 7 bases. CDR3 length: 14 residues. The germline CDR1 and CDR2 sequences are MRHNA and SNTAGT. V lost 0 bases and J lost 3; bases outside the gene matches: 1. The CDR3 region has the DNA TGTGCCAGCAGTGACTCAGGGGGCGACTATGGCTACACCTTC. Translated, it gives CASSDSGGDYGYTF.

The V gene is TRBV7-9, the J gene TRBJ1-2, with D unclear. This CDR3 comprises 13 residues. With 1 base removed from V and 6 bases from J, the gap between germline ends came to 9 bases. The V gene's germline CDR1 is SEHNR and CDR2 FQNEAQ (reference sequence). CDR3: CASSLGIQDGYTF. The CDR3 DNA is TGTGCCAGCAGCTTAGGCATCCAGGATGGCTACACCTTC.

This sequence joins TRBV5-8 and TRBJ1-1; D unclear. Between the trimmed V and J ends, which lost 0 bases and 2 bases, there was a span of 17 bases. This CDR3 comprises 17 residues. Looked up from germline, CDR1 is SGHTS and CDR2 is YDEGEE. The CDR3 DNA is TGTGCCAGCAGCTTGGACCAGACCCAACTAGGCAACACTGAAGCTTTCTTT. It codes for CASSLDQTQLGNTEAFF.

The chain carries TRBV27 and TRBJ2-7; tentatively, D is TRBD2 (5 bases). V was cut by 3 bases and J by 5 bases, with 17 bases left in between. The V gene's germline CDR1 is MNHEY and CDR2 SMNVEV (reference sequence). The CDR3 consists of 15 residues. DNA for the CDR3: TGTGCCAGCAGTTTGTTAGAGGGTAATCGCAACGAGCAGTACTTC. It translates to CASSLLEGNRNEQYF.

The genes are TRBV9 and TRBJ2-7, with a tentative D call TRBD2 (6 bases). Germline V gene sequence: CDR1 SGDLS, CDR2 YYNGEE. Deletions cut 0 bases from V and 5 bases from J, with 12 bases between. CDR3 length: 14 residues. The CDR3 reads CASSVAGVAHEQYF. The CDR3 region has the DNA TGTGCCAGCAGCGTAGCGGGAGTCGCACACGAGCAGTACTTC.

The genes are TRBV4-1 and TRBJ2-3, with 7 bases matching TRBD1. V lost 4 bases to trimming and J lost 2 bases; unmatched junction nucleotides: 9. The CDR3 runs 16 residues. Germline CDR1 reads MGHRA; CDR2 reads YSYEKL. The CDR3 is CASSPNPGTVTDTQYF. In DNA, the CDR3 is TGCGCCAGCAGCCCTAACCCCGGGACAGTCACAGATACGCAGTATTTT.

The chain joins TRBV5-1 to TRBJ1-3; TRBD1 might be the D (6 bases). The germline gives CDR1 SGHRS, CDR2 YFSETQ. V was clipped by 3 bases and J by 4 bases, with 17 bases between them. The CDR3 runs to 16 residues. This CDR3 reads CASSSDPTGTGNTIYF. In DNA, the CDR3 is TGCGCCAGCAGCTCGGACCCAACAGGGACGGGAAACACCATATATTTT.

This clone was found once. This chain uses TRBV19 with TRBJ1-3; 7 bases map to TRBD1. The ends lost 7 bases at V and 4 bases at J; junction bases unmatched: 10. This CDR3 region has 15 residues. Per germline, CDR1 LNHDA and CDR2 SQIVND (reference sequence). The CDR3 DNA follows: TGTGCCAGTAATGGAGGGGGCGCGGGAGGAAACACCATATATTTT. It is translated as CASNGGGAGGNTIYF.

V gene TRBV2 combines with J gene TRBJ1-1, with 7 nucleotides matching TRBD1. The CDR3 covers 14 residues. V was pared by 5 bases and J by 5 bases, with 8 bases of the junction left unmatched. Germline-derived CDR1 and CDR2 are SNHLY and FYNNEI. CDR3 coding DNA: TGTGCCAGCAGTACTCAGACAGGGTGGACTGAAGCTTTCTTT. Amino acid sequence: CASSTQTGWTEAFF. Based on the CDR3 plus reference TRBV2 and TRBJ1-1, the full variable domain is EPEVTQTPSHQVTQMGQEVILRCVPISNHLYFYWYRQILGQKVEFLVSFYNNEISEKSEIFDDQFSVERPDGSNFTLKIRSTKLEDSAMYFCASSTQTGWTEAFFGQGTRLTVV.

CDR3 in DNA: TGTGCCAGCAGCTTAGATCTCGCTAGCGGGGCCTACAATGAGCAGTTCTTC. As protein: CASSLDLASGAYNEQFF. This rearrangement joins TRBV11-2 to TRBJ2-1; 9 positions match TRBD2. J lost 2 bases, V lost 0 bases, and 5 bases had no gene match. The CDR3 sequence is 17 residues long. Germline lookup yields CDR1 SGHAT and CDR2 FQNNGV.

This chain joins TRBV28 and TRBJ2-7, with a tentative D call TRBD2 (5 bases). Per germline, CDR1 MDHEN and CDR2 SYDVKM. Trimming left V 7 bases short and J 0 bases short, with 16 bases between. The CDR3 is made up of 15 amino acids. The CDR3 DNA follows: TGTGCCAGCACCCCCGGCGGAGGACTCTCCTACGAGCAGTACTTC. Its translation is CASTPGGGLSYEQYF.

The chain joins TRBV7-2 to TRBJ2-3; a weak D match, TRBD2 (5 bases). V shed 4 bases and J shed 5 bases, with 10 bases lying between them. CDR1 is SGHTA, CDR2 FQGNSA, per germline. This CDR3 spans 13 amino acids. CDR3: CASSSTRGDTQYF. Here the CDR3 DNA reads TGTGCCAGCAGCTCAACTAGAGGAGATACGCAGTATTTT.

CDR3 sequence (DNA): TGTGCCAGCAGCAGGGGTTCGGGCACTGAAGCTTTCTTT. It yields the protein CASSRGSGTEAFF. V gene TRBV3-1 (or the pseudogene TRBV3-2) combines with J gene TRBJ1-1, with D possibly being TRBD1 (5 bases). Germline assignment: CDR1 LGHDT and CDR2 YNNKEL (reference sequence). This CDR3 is built from 13 residues. The germline V and J ends were trimmed by 5 bases and 4 bases, with 11 bases remaining between them.

This chain uses TRBV30 with TRBJ2-7, with TRBD1 identical over 9 bases. This CDR3 comprises 12 residues. Per germline, CDR1 GTSNPN and CDR2 SVGIG (reference sequence). V shed 3 bases, J shed 7 bases, and the junction held 4 bases outside the gene matches. The CDR3 region has the DNA TGTGCCTGGAGGGGACAGGGAGGGGAGCAGTACTTC. It specifies CAWRGQGGEQYF. Supplemented by reference TRBV30 and TRBJ2-7, the full variable domain reads SQTIHQWPATLVQPVGSPLSLECTVEGTSNPNLYWYRQAAGRGLQLLFYSVGIGQISSEVPQNLSASRPQDRQFILSSKKLLLSDSGFYLCAWRGQGGEQYFGPGTRLTVT.

V and J are TRBV27 and TRBJ1-6; TRBD1 might be the D (5 bases). Germline loops: CDR1 MNHEY, CDR2 SMNVEV (reference sequence). The CDR3 is 15 residues long. V was pared by 9 bases and J by 8 bases, with 20 bases between. CDR3 in DNA: TGTGCCAGGGGGGGGTGCGGGGTAACTGATTCACCCCTCCACTTT. It codes for CARGGCGVTDSPLHF.

The chain employs TRBV7-2 and TRBJ2-7; 11 bases are a match to TRBD1. Germline CDR1 SGHTA, CDR2 FQGNSA. Losses at the gene ends were 5 bases for V and 4 bases for J; bases not matched to a gene: 7. The CDR3 runs to 15 residues. Here the CDR3 reads CASSRGTGGIYEQYF. The CDR3 DNA reads TGTGCCAGCAGCCGCGGGACAGGGGGTATATACGAGCAGTACTTC.

The chain uses TRBV5-5 and TRBJ2-3, with 12 bases matching TRBD2. Germline loops: CDR1 SGHKS, CDR2 YYEKEE (reference sequence). The CDR3 extends over 16 amino acids. Unmatched junction bases numbered 13, after V lost 5 bases and J lost 9 bases. This CDR3 is CASSYLTSGGMRTQYF. CDR3 sequence (DNA): TGTGCCAGCAGTTACCTTACTAGCGGGGGGATGAGAACGCAGTATTTT.

The gene calls are TRBV6-5 and TRBJ1-1; D is unclear. Germline lookup yields CDR1 MNHEY and CDR2 SVGAGI. The CDR3 extends over 13 amino acids. The germline V and J ends were trimmed by 8 bases and 6 bases, with 16 bases remaining between them. CDR3 in amino acids: CASGEGPEAEAFF. The CDR3 DNA reads as TGTGCCAGCGGGGAGGGTCCAGAGGCTGAAGCTTTCTTT.